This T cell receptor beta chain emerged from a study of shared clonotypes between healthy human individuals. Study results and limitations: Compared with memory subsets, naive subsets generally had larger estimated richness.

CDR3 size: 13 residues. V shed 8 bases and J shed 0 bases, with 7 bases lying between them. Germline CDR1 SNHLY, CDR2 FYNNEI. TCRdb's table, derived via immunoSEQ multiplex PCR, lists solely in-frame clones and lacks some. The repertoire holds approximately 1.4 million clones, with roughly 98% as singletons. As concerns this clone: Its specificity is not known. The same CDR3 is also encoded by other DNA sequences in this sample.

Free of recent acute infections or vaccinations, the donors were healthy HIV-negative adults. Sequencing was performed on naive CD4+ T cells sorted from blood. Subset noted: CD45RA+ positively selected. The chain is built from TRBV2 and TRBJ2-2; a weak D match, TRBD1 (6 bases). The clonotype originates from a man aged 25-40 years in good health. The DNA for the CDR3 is TGTGCCAGCCGGACAGCGAACACCGGGGAGCTGTTTTTT. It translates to CASRTANTGELFF.